This TCR beta chain came from a study of CD8 T cells in ankylosing spondylitis. The study, taken as a whole, reports: Researchers report that disease-linked clones proved CD8+ and relatively rare in peripheral blood. Researchers reportedly found disease-linked clones significantly enriched in matched ankylosing spondylitis synovial fluid. A motif of eight or nine highly homologous TCR beta variants was seen as apparently characteristic of ankylosing spondylitis blood.

The TCR beta libraries were generated through quantitative 5'-RACE incorporating molecular barcodes. TCRdb reprocessed the 5' RACE reads via MiXCR and lists one record per CDR3 protein. The sample holds over 450,000 distinct CDR3 sequences, about an eighth seen once. A remark on this clonotype: What it binds is unknown.

The specimen was blood, either unsorted or a sorted T cell fraction (not recorded which). This sequence originates from a male donor with ankylosing spondylitis.

The CDR3 sequence: CAWSVHDTGELFF. CDR3 coding DNA: TGTGCCTGGAGTGTACATGACACCGGGGAGCTGTTTTTT. The rearrangement links TRBV30 to TRBJ2-2; D gene ambiguous. The CDR3 is made up of 13 amino acids. Germline V gene sequence: CDR1 GTSNPN, CDR2 SVGIG (reference sequence). Trimming pared 0 bases from V and 3 bases from J, leaving 5 bases between. Supplemented by reference TRBV30 and TRBJ2-2, the full variable domain reads SQTIHQWPATLVQPVGSPLSLECTVEGTSNPNLYWYRQAAGRGLQLLFYSVGIGQISSEVPQNLSASRPQDRQFILSSKKLLLSDSGFYLCAWSVHDTGELFFGEGSRLTVL.